The rows below give T cell receptor beta chains drawn from one sample of a study of blood T cell repertoires in COVID-19. Assay: immunoSEQ multiplex PCR; the TCRdb copy retains only in-frame clones and omits some. The sample yields roughly 200,000 clones, 86% seen once. Sequenced: peripheral blood. All receptors derive from an elderly man with acute or convalescent COVID-19. CDR3s include the opening cysteine and the closing phenylalanine or tryptophan. Each record gives: clone size, V gene, D gene, J gene, CDR3 protein, CDR3 DNA. D genes are given only for firm matches. Where a row states a size, it is once, few, many or the class of an expanded clone; other rows omit it.

abundance: .
v_gene: TRBV13
d_gene: TRBD2
j_gene: TRBJ2-1
CDR3aa: CASSQRLASYNEQFF
CDR3nt: TGTGCCAGCAGCCAAAGACTAGCCTCCTACAATGAGCAGTTCTTC

abundance: .
v_gene: TRBV3-1/TRBV3-2
d_gene: TRBD1
j_gene: TRBJ1-4
CDR3aa: CASSRTGSNEKLFF
CDR3nt: TGTGCCAGCAGCCGGACAGGGAGTAATGAAAAACTGTTTTTT

abundance: .
v_gene: TRBV5-8
d_gene: .
j_gene: TRBJ2-7
CDR3aa: CASSQPRRISSYEQYF
CDR3nt: TGTGCCAGCAGCCAACCTCGGCGGATTAGCTCCTACGAGCAGTACTTC

abundance: .
v_gene: TRBV27
d_gene: TRBD2
j_gene: TRBJ2-1
CDR3aa: CASSRAGFRLDEQFF
CDR3nt: TGTGCCAGCAGCCGAGCGGGATTTAGGCTGGATGAGCAGTTCTTC

abundance: once
v_gene: TRBV27
d_gene: .
j_gene: TRBJ2-5
CDR3aa: CASSPRGPTETQYF
CDR3nt: TGTGCCAGCAGCCCACGCGGGCCGACGGAGACCCAGTACTTC

abundance: .
v_gene: TRBV12-5
d_gene: .
j_gene: TRBJ2-3
CDR3aa: CASGPSTDTQYF
CDR3nt: TGTGCTAGTGGTCCATCAACAGATACGCAGTATTTT

abundance: .
v_gene: TRBV28
d_gene: .
j_gene: TRBJ1-2
CDR3aa: CASSLARTDYGYTF
CDR3nt: TGTGCCAGCAGTTTAGCGCGGACAGATTATGGCTACACCTTC

abundance: .
v_gene: TRBV27
d_gene: TRBD1
j_gene: TRBJ2-1
CDR3aa: CASSPGDRARFF
CDR3nt: TGTGCCAGCAGCCCAGGGGACAGGGCTAGGTTCTTC

abundance: .
v_gene: TRBV19
d_gene: TRBD1
j_gene: TRBJ1-4
CDR3aa: CASSQGVNEKLFF
CDR3nt: TGTGCCAGCTCGCAGGGGGTTAATGAAAAACTGTTTTTT

abundance: .
v_gene: TRBV28
d_gene: .
j_gene: TRBJ2-3
CDR3aa: CASSLAGPQAQYF
CDR3nt: TGTGCCAGCAGTCTAGCAGGACCTCAGGCGCAGTATTTT

abundance: few
v_gene: TRBV27
d_gene: TRBD1
j_gene: TRBJ1-5
CDR3aa: CASSPWTGSQPQHF
CDR3nt: TGTGCCAGCAGTCCCTGGACAGGGAGTCAGCCCCAGCATTTT

abundance: .
v_gene: TRBV7-9
d_gene: TRBD2
j_gene: TRBJ2-3
CDR3aa: CASTSGLAGGSTDTQYF
CDR3nt: TGTGCCAGCACTTCCGGACTAGCGGGAGGGAGCACAGATACGCAGTATTTT

abundance: .
v_gene: TRBV7-6
d_gene: .
j_gene: TRBJ1-2
CDR3aa: CASSPQGTTNYGYTF
CDR3nt: TGTGCCAGCAGCCCTCAAGGCACTACTAACTATGGCTACACCTTC